The entry below describes one T cell receptor (beta chain). This record belongs to a study of CD8 T cells in Susac syndrome. The RNA input was about 0.5 to 1 ug, and it was reverse transcribed with random hexamers. TCRdb ran MiXCR on the immunoSEQ multiplex PCR reads and lists one entry per CDR3 protein. The table records tens of thousands of distinct CDR3 sequences, 93% of them present only once. The CDR3 length is 14 residues. V was pared by 0 bases and J by 6 bases, with 15 bases between. From germline, CDR1 is GTSNPN and CDR2 SVGIG (reference sequence). TEMRA cells were enriched by FACS, and CD4+ and CD8+ T cells were negatively isolated.

This sequence joins TRBV30 and TRBJ2-7; no clear D. The clonotype originates from a human donor with multiple sclerosis. Sequenced sample: CD8+ T cells from PBMCs. The CDR3 nucleotides are TGTGCCTGGAGTGTCGCCAGTGGTTTCCGCGAGCAGTACTTC. It yields the protein CAWSVASGFREQYF.